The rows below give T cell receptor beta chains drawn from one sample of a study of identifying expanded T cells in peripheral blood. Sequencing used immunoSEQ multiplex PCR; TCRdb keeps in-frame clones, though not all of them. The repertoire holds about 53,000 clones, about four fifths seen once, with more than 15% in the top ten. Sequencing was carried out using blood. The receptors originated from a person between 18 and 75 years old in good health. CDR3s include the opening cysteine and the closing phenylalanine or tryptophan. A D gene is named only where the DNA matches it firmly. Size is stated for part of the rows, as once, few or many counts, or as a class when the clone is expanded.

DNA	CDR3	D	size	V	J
TGCAGCGTGGGGATGGGAGGTATGAACACTGAAGCTTTCTTT	CSVGMGGMNTEAFF	NA	NA	TRBV29-1	TRBJ1-1
TGTGCCAGCATGATACCTAGCGGGGGGATCTACAATGAGCAGTTCTTC	CASMIPSGGIYNEQFF	TRBD2	NA	TRBV14	TRBJ2-1
TGTGCCAGCAGCCCCGAGGGGCAGGGGAAAGAGACCCAGTACTTC	CASSPEGQGKETQYF	NA	NA	TRBV9	TRBJ2-5
TGCAGTGCTAGTAGAACAGATACGCAGTATTTT	CSASRTDTQYF	NA	NA	TRBV20-1	TRBJ2-3
TGCGCCAGCAGCTCGGGGCAGGTTACCGGGGAGCTGTTTTTT	CASSSGQVTGELFF	NA	NA	TRBV5-1	TRBJ2-2
TGTGCCAGCAGCTTCCACTCCCGGACAGCGAACTCTGGAAACACCATATATTTT	CASSFHSRTANSGNTIYF	NA	NA	TRBV11-3	TRBJ1-3
TGCAGCGTTAGGACAGGGGCGGAATATGGCTACACCTTC	CSVRTGAEYGYTF	TRBD1	NA	TRBV29-1	TRBJ1-2
TGTGCCAGCAGTAATGGGGGATTTGGGACTAATGAAAAACTGTTTTTT	CASSNGGFGTNEKLFF	NA	NA	TRBV27	TRBJ1-4
TGTGCCACCAGCAGAGTCCCTGGAGAGACCCAGTACTTC	CATSRVPGETQYF	NA	NA	TRBV15	TRBJ2-5
TGTGCCAGCCAGGCAGCCGGCGAGCAGTACTTC	CASQAAGEQYF	NA	few	TRBV19	TRBJ2-7
TGTGCCTGGAAATCTAAAAAGCTGACCGACACAGATACGCAGTATTTT	CAWKSKKLTDTDTQYF	NA	NA	TRBV30	TRBJ2-3
TGTGCCAGCAGCGTAAGTGGGAGCACAGATACGCAGTATTTT	CASSVSGSTDTQYF	NA	NA	TRBV9	TRBJ2-3
TGTGCCAGTAGGGGTCCGGGACAAGCTAATGAAAAACTGTTTTTT	CASRGPGQANEKLFF	NA	NA	TRBV19	TRBJ1-4
TGTGCCAGTAGTTTTGCCAGGGGATCTGGAAACACCATATATTTT	CASSFARGSGNTIYF	NA	NA	TRBV19	TRBJ1-3
TGTGCCAGCAAGGGACAGGCAAACTATGGCTACACCTTC	CASKGQANYGYTF	TRBD1	NA	TRBV6-1	TRBJ1-2
TGTGCCAGCAGCTTACTAAAAGGAGCAGGGGAGACCCAGTACTTC	CASSLLKGAGETQYF	NA	NA	TRBV7-8	TRBJ2-5
TGTGCCTGGAGTAGATCCGTGGGACAGGGTCATGCTAACTATGGCTACACCTTC	CAWSRSVGQGHANYGYTF	TRBD1	NA	TRBV30	TRBJ1-2
TGTGCCAGCAGCGCTCAGGGGGCCTACGAGCAGTACTTC	CASSAQGAYEQYF	TRBD1	NA	TRBV9	TRBJ2-7
TGTGCCAGCATGTTGGACAGTTCTAACTATGGCTACACCTTC	CASMLDSSNYGYTF	NA	NA	TRBV6-1	TRBJ1-2
TGTGCCAGTAGTTTGGGAAATTACAATGAGCAGTTCTTC	CASSLGNYNEQFF	NA	NA	TRBV19	TRBJ2-1
TGTGCTAGTGGTTGGACAGGTAGCAATCAGCCCCAGCATTTT	CASGWTGSNQPQHF	TRBD1	NA	TRBV12-5	TRBJ1-5
TGTGCCATCAGCATTATCGGGACTCACATTTCGGACGAGCAGTACTTC	CAISIIGTHISDEQYF	NA	NA	TRBV10-3	TRBJ2-7
TGTGCCATCAGTGGGGGGGGAAATGAGCAGTTCTTC	CAISGGGNEQFF	TRBD2	NA	TRBV10-3	TRBJ2-1
TGTGCCAGCTCACCATCGACAGGGACCGAGCAGTACTTC	CASSPSTGTEQYF	TRBD1	NA	TRBV18	TRBJ2-7
TGTGCCTGGAGTGTAAGGGGAACAGATACGCAGTATTTT	CAWSVRGTDTQYF	NA	once	TRBV30	TRBJ2-3
TGTGCCAGCAGCCGGGACCCGAGGTCAGACTATGGCTACACCTTC	CASSRDPRSDYGYTF	NA	NA	TRBV5-5	TRBJ1-2
TGTGCCAGCAGTGGGGGGACGGGGGACGGGGAGACCCAGTACTTC	CASSGGTGDGETQYF	NA	NA	TRBV25-1	TRBJ2-5
TGTGCCAGCAGTTCCCCCGGACAGGGGAGCTACGAGCAGTACTTC	CASSSPGQGSYEQYF	TRBD1	NA	TRBV6-5	TRBJ2-7
TGTGCCAGCAGTAAGCCAGGGGACGGAACTGAAGCTTTCTTT	CASSKPGDGTEAFF	NA	NA	TRBV6-5	TRBJ1-1
TGTGCCACCAGTCCGACGACCGCCTCGACGCAGTATTTT	CATSPTTASTQYF	NA	NA	TRBV15	TRBJ2-3
TGTGCCAGCAGTTTTAGAGCTTGCAGGGTCAATCAGCCCCAGCATTTT	CASSFRACRVNQPQHF	NA	NA	TRBV7-4	TRBJ1-5
TGTGCCTGGAGTCGGGACAGGGAAGGGGATCAGCCCCAGCATTTT	CAWSRDREGDQPQHF	TRBD1	once	TRBV30	TRBJ1-5
TGTGCCAGCAGCCGCGGGAGAGGGGAGACCCAGTACTTC	CASSRGRGETQYF	TRBD2	NA	TRBV13	TRBJ2-5
TGTGCCAGCAGCCTCCGGGGAGCCGACAGGGGCTACGAGCAGTACTTC	CASSLRGADRGYEQYF	TRBD1	NA	TRBV9	TRBJ2-7
TGTGCCATACCAGGGGGCGCGATCTCTGGGGCCAACGTCCTGACTTTC	CAIPGGAISGANVLTF	TRBD1	few	TRBV10-3	TRBJ2-6
TGTGCCAGCAGCTTAGCCTTGGGGGGGGGCCCCCACAATGAGCAGTTCTTC	CASSLALGGGPHNEQFF	NA	NA	TRBV13	TRBJ2-1
TGTGCTAGTAGTATAGCATACAATGAGCAGTTCTTC	CASSIAYNEQFF	NA	NA	TRBV12-5	TRBJ2-1
TGTGCCAGCAGCCTCGGGACAGGGAATCGAAAACTGTTTTTT	CASSLGTGNRKLFF	TRBD1	NA	TRBV5-8	TRBJ1-4
TGTGCCAGTACCGCAGGGCCCTGGGCCAACGTCCTGACTTTC	CASTAGPWANVLTF	NA	few	TRBV19	TRBJ2-6
TGTGCCAGCAGCCCGGGTACAGATACGCAGTATTTT	CASSPGTDTQYF	NA	NA	TRBV9	TRBJ2-3
TGTGCCAGCAGCCAAGTGGTAGGGGTAGAAGCTTTCTTT	CASSQVVGVEAFF	NA	NA	TRBV7-9	TRBJ1-1
TGTGCCAGCAGCTTAGTTACCGAAGAGACCCAGTACTTC	CASSLVTEETQYF	NA	NA	TRBV7-9	TRBJ2-5